These 17 T cell receptor beta chains came from one sample sequenced in a study of technical replicates of blood from a handful of donors. Repertoires were generated with immunoSEQ multiplex PCR, while TCRdb's copy carries only in-frame clones and drops some. Among about 74,000 clones, 95% were seen once, and the ten largest hold roughly 0.24%. Sequencing was performed on T cells isolated from PBMCs. The receptors come from a human donor in good health.

As DNA, the CDR3 is TGTGCCAGCAGCCTTAAGTTCGGCGGAAACAATGAGCAGTTCTTC. It translates to CASSLKFGGNNEQFF. This chain joins TRBV7-3 and TRBJ2-1; D gene ambiguous. This CDR3 is built from 15 residues. V was cut by 5 bases and J by 5 bases, with 16 bases left in between. CDR1 and CDR2 (germline): SGHTA, FQGTGA.

The V gene is TRBV28, the J gene TRBJ1-5, with 7 bases aligning to TRBD1. With 5 bases clipped from V and 3 bases from J, the junction kept 7 bases outside the gene matches. The CDR3 length is 15 residues. The germline gives CDR1 MDHEN, CDR2 SYDVKM. The CDR3 DNA reads as TGTGCCAGCAGTACGCCGGGACAGTACAATCAGCCCCAGCATTTT. Protein sequence: CASSTPGQYNQPQHF.

The chain joins TRBV5-1 to TRBJ2-1, with TRBD2 as a possible D gene (6 bases). Germline values: CDR1 SGHRS, CDR2 YFSETQ. With 4 bases removed from V and 2 bases from J, the gap between germline ends came to 13 bases. The CDR3 is 15 residues long. This CDR3 reads CASSAAGLAYNEQFF. CDR3 DNA sequence: TGCGCCAGCAGCGCCGCGGGACTTGCCTACAATGAGCAGTTCTTC.

CDR3 DNA sequence: TGTGCCAGCAGCTTTAGCGGAAACATTCAGTACTTC. It is translated as CASSFSGNIQYF. The chain employs TRBV13 and TRBJ2-4, with D maybe TRBD2 (6 bases). The length of the CDR3 is 12 residues. V dropped 3 bases and J dropped 6 bases, with 6 bases sitting between them. CDR1 PRHDT and CDR2 FYEKMQ come from the germline V gene (reference sequence).

The chain joins TRBV7-9 to TRBJ2-3; unclear D gene. The germline CDR1 and CDR2 sequences are SEHNR and FQNEAQ (reference sequence). The CDR3 runs 11 residues. V shed 7 bases and J shed 2 bases, with 4 bases lying between them. The CDR3, as DNA: TGTGCCAGCACAAACACAGATACGCAGTATTTT. Translated, it gives CASTNTDTQYF.

This clone was seen a handful of times. This chain connects TRBV5-1 to TRBJ2-2; 10 nucleotides agree with TRBD2. Germline V gene lookup returns CDR1 SGHRS and CDR2 YFSETQ. The V and J ends lost 5 bases and 4 bases, in that order; junction bases with no gene match: 2. The CDR3 has 14 amino acids. The CDR3 sequence: CASRGLAPTGELFF. CDR3 DNA: TGCGCCAGCAGGGGACTAGCGCCCACCGGGGAGCTGTTTTTT.

CDR3 residues: CASREGLEGEKLFF. The CDR3 DNA reads TGTGCCAGCAGAGAAGGTTTGGAGGGGGAAAAACTGTTTTTT. The chain has TRBV27 and TRBJ1-4; a weak D match, TRBD1 (5 bases). V lost 6 bases, J lost 8 bases, and 16 bases lay in between. CDR3 size: 14 residues. Looked up from germline, CDR1 is MNHEY and CDR2 is SMNVEV (reference sequence).

The rearrangement uses TRBV30 and TRBJ2-3; 9 positions agree with TRBD2. CDR1 is GTSNPN, CDR2 SVGIG, per germline (reference sequence). Trimming at V came to 2 bases and at J to 5 bases, leaving 8 bases not matched to a gene. The CDR3 length is 15 residues. The CDR3 nucleotides read TGTGCCTGGAGTACGGGACTAGCCCGGAAAGATACGCAGTATTTT. It is translated as CAWSTGLARKDTQYF. Complete variable domain (other parts from reference TRBV30 and TRBJ2-3): SQTIHQWPATLVQPVGSPLSLECTVEGTSNPNLYWYRQAAGRGLQLLFYSVGIGQISSEVPQNLSASRPQDRQFILSSKKLLLSDSGFYLCAWSTGLARKDTQYFGPGTRLTVL.

V usage is TRBV27 and J usage is TRBJ2-5; 9 nucleotides line up with TRBD1. CDR1 is MNHEY, CDR2 SMNVEV, per germline (reference sequence). There are 14 residues in the CDR3. Trimming removed 3 bases from V and 5 bases from J; junction bases left unmatched: 4. CDR3 nucleotide sequence: TGTGCCAGCAGTTTCAACAGGGGGCGGGAGACCCAGTACTTC. It codes for CASSFNRGRETQYF.

The J gene is TRBJ2-1, the V gene TRBV7-9; 10 bases align to TRBD2. The CDR3 has 16 residues. Germline CDR1 is SEHNR and CDR2 is FQNEAQ (reference sequence). J lost 4 bases, V lost 5 bases, and 8 bases had no gene match. This chain's CDR3 is CASSPAASGGYNEQFF. The CDR3 DNA is TGTGCCAGCAGCCCTGCGGCTAGCGGGGGTTACAATGAGCAGTTCTTC.

The chain has TRBV6-5 and TRBJ2-7; 10 positions match TRBD1. The V and J ends lost 3 bases and 5 bases, in that order; junction bases with no gene match: 7. This CDR3 is 15 amino acids long. Per the germline V gene, CDR1 is MNHEY and CDR2 is SVGAGI. CDR3 in DNA: TGTGCCAGCAGTTATAGGGGACAGGGGATCAACGAGCAGTACTTC. Its protein product is CASSYRGQGINEQYF.

The chain recombines TRBV25-1 with TRBJ1-1; D is ambiguous. The germline CDR1 and CDR2 sequences are MGHDK and SYGVNS. Trimming took off 3 bases at V and 1 base at J, with 6 bases between the two ends. The CDR3 extends over 13 amino acids. CDR3: CASSDGENTEAFF. CDR3 nucleotide sequence: TGTGCCAGCAGTGACGGAGAGAACACTGAAGCTTTCTTT. Filled out from reference TRBV25-1 and TRBJ1-1, the complete variable domain reads EADIYQTPRYLVIGTGKKITLECSQTMGHDKMYWYQQDPGMELHLIHYSYGVNSTEKGDLSSESTVSRIRTEHFPLTLESARPSHTSQYLCASSDGENTEAFFGQGTRLTVV.

This chain links TRBV7-8 with TRBJ2-1; 7 bases map to TRBD2. Germline loops: CDR1 SGHVS, CDR2 FQNEAQ. J was trimmed by 6 bases and V by 7 bases; bases with no gene match: 12. CDR3 size: 15 residues. As DNA, the CDR3 is TGTGCCAGCACCATTAGACGGGGCGGGGGCAATGAGCAGTTCTTC. It encodes CASTIRRGGGNEQFF.

V usage is TRBV9 and J usage is TRBJ1-5; tentatively, D is TRBD1 (6 bases). This CDR3 contains 15 residues. V shed 4 bases and J shed 3 bases, with 14 bases lying between them. Germline CDR1 is SGDLS and CDR2 is YYNGEE. CDR3 protein: CASSSGQVDNQPQHF. In nucleotides, the CDR3 is TGTGCCAGCAGCTCGGGACAAGTGGACAATCAGCCCCAGCATTTT.

The V call is TRBV4-1, the J call TRBJ1-3; no clear D gene. This CDR3 has 13 amino acids. CDR1 is MGHRA and CDR2 is YSYEKL in the germline V gene. V lost 8 bases to trimming and J lost 0 bases, with 8 bases between them. The CDR3 DNA reads as TGCGCCAGCTCAGGTATCTCTGGAAACACCATATATTTT. Translating gives CASSGISGNTIYF.

The genes are TRBV11-2 and TRBJ2-3, with D perhaps TRBD2 (6 bases). Germline values: CDR1 SGHAT, CDR2 FQNNGV. The length of the CDR3 is 15 residues. The V end was cut by 5 bases, the J end by 2 bases, with 14 bases between. The CDR3 coding sequence is TGTGCCAGCAGCGACCCCTGGGGGGACACAGATACGCAGTATTTT. This sequence encodes CASSDPWGDTDTQYF.

V and J are TRBV7-3 and TRBJ1-2, with D possibly TRBD1 on 5 matching bases. Looked up from germline, CDR1 is SGHTA and CDR2 is FQGTGA. The ends were cut back, 5 bases at V and 4 bases at J, with 20 bases in the middle. CDR3 length: 16 residues. The CDR3 DNA reads TGTGCCAGCAGCCAAGGGATTCGGGGGAGCGGCTATGGCTACACCTTC. It yields the protein CASSQGIRGSGYGYTF.